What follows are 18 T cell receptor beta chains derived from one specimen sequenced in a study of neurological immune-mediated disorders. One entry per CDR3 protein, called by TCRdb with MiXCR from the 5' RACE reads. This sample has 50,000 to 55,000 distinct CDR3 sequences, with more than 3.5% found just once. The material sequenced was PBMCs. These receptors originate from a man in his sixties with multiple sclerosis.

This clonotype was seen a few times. The CDR3 is CASSSRTSTGPDTQYF. The CDR3 DNA reads TGTGCCAGCAGTTCCCGTACATCGACGGGACCAGATACGCAGTATTTT. The chain links TRBV6-2 or TRBV6-3 to TRBJ2-3; D could derive from TRBD1 or TRBD2 (5 bases each). The CDR3 contains 16 residues. The V end was cut by 4 bases, the J end by 4 bases, with 18 bases between. CDR1 is MNHEY, CDR2 SVGEGT, per germline.

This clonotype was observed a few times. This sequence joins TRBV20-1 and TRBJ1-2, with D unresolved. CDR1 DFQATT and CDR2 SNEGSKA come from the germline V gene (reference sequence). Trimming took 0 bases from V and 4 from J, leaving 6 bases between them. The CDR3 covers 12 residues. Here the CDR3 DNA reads TGCAGTGCTAGAGATGAACTCTATGGCTACACCTTC. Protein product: CSARDELYGYTF.

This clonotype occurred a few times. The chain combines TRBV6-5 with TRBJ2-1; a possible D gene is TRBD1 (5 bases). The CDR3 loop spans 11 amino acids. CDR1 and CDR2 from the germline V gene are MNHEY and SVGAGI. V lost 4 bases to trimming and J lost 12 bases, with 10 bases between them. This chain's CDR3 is CASSSTRGQFF. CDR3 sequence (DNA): TGTGCCAGCAGTTCGACAAGGGGGCAGTTCTTC.

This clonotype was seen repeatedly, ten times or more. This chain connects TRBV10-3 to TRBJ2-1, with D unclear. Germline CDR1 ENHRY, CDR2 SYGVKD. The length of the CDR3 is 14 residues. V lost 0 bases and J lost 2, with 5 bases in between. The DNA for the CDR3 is TGTGCCATCAGTGAGTCCGAAGCCTACAATGAGCAGTTCTTC. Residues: CAISESEAYNEQFF.

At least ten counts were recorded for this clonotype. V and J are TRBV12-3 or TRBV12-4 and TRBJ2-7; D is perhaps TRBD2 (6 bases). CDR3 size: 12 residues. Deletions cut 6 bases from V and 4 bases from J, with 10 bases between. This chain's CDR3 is CASSPAGYEQYF. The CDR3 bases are TGTGCCAGCAGCCCCGCGGGGTACGAGCAGTACTTC.

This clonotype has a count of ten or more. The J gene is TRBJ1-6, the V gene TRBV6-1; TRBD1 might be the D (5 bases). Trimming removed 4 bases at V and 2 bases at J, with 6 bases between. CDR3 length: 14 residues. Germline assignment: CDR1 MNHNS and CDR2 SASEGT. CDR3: CASSAGPYNSPLHF. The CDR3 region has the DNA TGTGCCAGCAGTGCGGGACCCTATAATTCACCCCTCCACTTT.

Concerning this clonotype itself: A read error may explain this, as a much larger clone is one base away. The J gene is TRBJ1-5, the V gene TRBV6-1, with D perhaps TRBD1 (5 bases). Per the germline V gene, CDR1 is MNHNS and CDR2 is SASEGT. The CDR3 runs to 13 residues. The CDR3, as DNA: TGTGCCAGCAAGGACATCCGACCCCAGCCCCAGAATTTT. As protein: CASKDIRPQPQNF.

The DNA for the CDR3 is TGTGCCATCAGTGATGGTTCGAGGGGTAAGAGTAACCAGCCCCAGCATTTT. It encodes CAISDGSRGKSNQPQHF. The chain is built from TRBV10-3 and TRBJ1-5; the D gene is possibly TRBD1 (5 bases). With 3 bases removed from V and 7 bases from J, the gap between germline ends came to 22 bases. The germline CDR1 and CDR2 sequences are ENHRY and SYGVKD. This CDR3 is built from 17 residues.

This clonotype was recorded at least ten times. In DNA form, the CDR3 reads TGCGCCAGCAGCTCGACAGGGCGGTATGCCCTGGATACGCAGTATTTT. Residues: CASSSTGRYALDTQYF. This chain connects TRBV5-1 to TRBJ2-3, with 7 bases lining up with TRBD1. After removal of 3 bases from V and 6 bases from J, the junction contained 13 bases not matched to a gene. The CDR3 totals 16 residues. Germline loops: CDR1 SGHRS, CDR2 YFSETQ.

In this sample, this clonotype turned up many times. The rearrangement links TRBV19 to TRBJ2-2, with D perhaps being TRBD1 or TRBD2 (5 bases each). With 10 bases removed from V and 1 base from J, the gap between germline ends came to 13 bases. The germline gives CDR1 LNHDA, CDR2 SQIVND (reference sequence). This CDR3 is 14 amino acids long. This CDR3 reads CATRGTMNTGELFF. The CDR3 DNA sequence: TGTGCCACCCGAGGGACCATGAACACCGGGGAGCTGTTTTTT. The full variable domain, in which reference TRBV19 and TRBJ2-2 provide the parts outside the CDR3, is DGGITQSPKYLFRKEGQNVTLSCEQNLNHDAMYWYRQDPGQGLRLIYYSQIVNDFQKGDIAEGYSVSREKKESFPLTVTSAQKNPTAFYLCATRGTMNTGELFFGEGSRLTVL.

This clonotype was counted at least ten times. The chain's CDR3 is CASSLDFFSATDTQYF. For the CDR3, the DNA is TGTGCCAGCAGCTTAGATTTCTTTAGCGCCACAGATACGCAGTATTTT. The rearrangement links TRBV7-2 to TRBJ2-3; tentatively, D is TRBD2 (5 bases). The CDR3 has 16 amino acids. Germline V gene lookup returns CDR1 SGHTA and CDR2 FQGNSA. The germline V and J ends were trimmed by 1 base and 2 bases, with 13 bases remaining between them.

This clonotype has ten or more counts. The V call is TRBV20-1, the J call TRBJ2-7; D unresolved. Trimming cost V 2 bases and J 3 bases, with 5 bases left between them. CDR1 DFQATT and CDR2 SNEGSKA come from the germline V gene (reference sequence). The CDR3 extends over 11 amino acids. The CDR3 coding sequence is TGCAGTGCTAGAAAGGTCTACGAGCAGTACTTC. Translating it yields CSARKVYEQYF.

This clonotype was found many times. The CDR3: CSARGTGVNEQYF. The CDR3 nucleotides read TGCAGTGCTAGAGGGACGGGAGTAAACGAGCAGTACTTC. V is TRBV20-1 and J is TRBJ2-7; TRBD2 is a possible D gene (6 bases). Germline CDR1 and CDR2: DFQATT and SNEGSKA (reference sequence). The CDR3 covers 13 residues. Trimming removed 1 base at V and 5 bases at J, with 12 bases between.

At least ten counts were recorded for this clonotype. In DNA, the CDR3 is TGTGCCAGCAGTGAAATTGGGAGGGGAAGCTATGGCTACACCTTC. Its translation is CASSEIGRGSYGYTF. This sequence joins TRBV2 and TRBJ1-2; possibly TRBD1 for D (5 bases). The CDR3 contains 15 residues. V was clipped by 2 bases and J by 4 bases, with 14 bases between them. The germline gives CDR1 SNHLY, CDR2 FYNNEI.

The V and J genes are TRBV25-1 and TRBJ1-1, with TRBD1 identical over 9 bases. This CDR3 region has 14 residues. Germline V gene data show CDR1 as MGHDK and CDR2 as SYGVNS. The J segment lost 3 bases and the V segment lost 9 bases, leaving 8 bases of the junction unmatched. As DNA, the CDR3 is TGTGCCAGTCGACAGGGGGGGCGGGACACTGAAGCTTTCTTT. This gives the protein CASRQGGRDTEAFF.

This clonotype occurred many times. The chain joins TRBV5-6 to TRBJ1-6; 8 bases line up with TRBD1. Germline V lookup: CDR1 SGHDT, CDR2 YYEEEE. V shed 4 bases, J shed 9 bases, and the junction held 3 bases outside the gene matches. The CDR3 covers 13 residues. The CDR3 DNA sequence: TGTGCCAGCAGCGGAGACAGGGGTTCACCCCTCCACTTT. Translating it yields CASSGDRGSPLHF.

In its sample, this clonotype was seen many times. CDR3: CSARPLFNSPLHF. The CDR3 DNA sequence: TGCAGTGCTAGACCTCTGTTCAATTCACCCCTCCACTTT. This chain joins TRBV20-1 and TRBJ1-6; D not resolved. This CDR3 has 13 amino acids. Trimming left V 2 bases short and J 7 bases short, with 9 bases between. The V gene's germline CDR1 is DFQATT and CDR2 SNEGSKA (reference sequence).

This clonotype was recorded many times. The CDR3 is CASSKISTGELFF. CDR3 DNA: TGTGCCAGCAGTAAGATAAGCACCGGGGAGCTGTTTTTT. The chain couples TRBV27 to TRBJ2-2; the D is unclear. The CDR3 contains 13 residues. Germline CDR1 and CDR2: MNHEY and SMNVEV (reference sequence). Deletions cut 5 bases from V and 4 bases from J, with 8 bases between.